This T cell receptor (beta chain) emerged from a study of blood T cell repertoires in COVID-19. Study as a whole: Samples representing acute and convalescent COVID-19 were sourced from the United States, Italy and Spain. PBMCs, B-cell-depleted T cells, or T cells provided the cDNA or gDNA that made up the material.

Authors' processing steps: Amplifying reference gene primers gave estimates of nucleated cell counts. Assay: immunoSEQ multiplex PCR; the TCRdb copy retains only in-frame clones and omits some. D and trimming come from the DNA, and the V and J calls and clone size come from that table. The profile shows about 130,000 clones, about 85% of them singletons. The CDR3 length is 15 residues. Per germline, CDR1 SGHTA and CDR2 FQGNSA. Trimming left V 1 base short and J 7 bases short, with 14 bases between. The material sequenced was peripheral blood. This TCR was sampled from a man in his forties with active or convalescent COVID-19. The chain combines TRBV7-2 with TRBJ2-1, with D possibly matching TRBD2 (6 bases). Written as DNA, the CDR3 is TGTGCCAGCAGCTTAGTTGCGGGGTTTGAAAATGAGCAGTTCTTC. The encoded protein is CASSLVAGFENEQFF.